Sequencing of this T cell receptor (beta chain) was carried out in a study of blood T cell repertoires in COVID-19. Whole-study context: Samples representing acute and convalescent COVID-19 were sourced from the United States, Italy and Spain.

Assay used: immunoSEQ multiplex PCR; TCRdb lists only in-frame clones, some missing. The repertoire holds 150,000 to 180,000 clones, with about 80% as singletons. CDR1 and CDR2 (germline): MNHNY, SVGAGI (reference sequence). CDR3 length equals 15 residues. V was pared by 6 bases and J by 1 base, with 5 bases of the junction left unmatched. The sequencing input was peripheral blood. The receptor's source is a man in his fifties or sixties with acute or convalescent COVID-19. The rearrangement uses TRBV6-6 and TRBJ2-3, with 9 bases fitting TRBD1. Here the CDR3 DNA reads TGTGCCAGCAGACCTCGGGACAGGGGCACAGATACGCAGTATTTT. Translated: CASRPRDRGTDTQYF.